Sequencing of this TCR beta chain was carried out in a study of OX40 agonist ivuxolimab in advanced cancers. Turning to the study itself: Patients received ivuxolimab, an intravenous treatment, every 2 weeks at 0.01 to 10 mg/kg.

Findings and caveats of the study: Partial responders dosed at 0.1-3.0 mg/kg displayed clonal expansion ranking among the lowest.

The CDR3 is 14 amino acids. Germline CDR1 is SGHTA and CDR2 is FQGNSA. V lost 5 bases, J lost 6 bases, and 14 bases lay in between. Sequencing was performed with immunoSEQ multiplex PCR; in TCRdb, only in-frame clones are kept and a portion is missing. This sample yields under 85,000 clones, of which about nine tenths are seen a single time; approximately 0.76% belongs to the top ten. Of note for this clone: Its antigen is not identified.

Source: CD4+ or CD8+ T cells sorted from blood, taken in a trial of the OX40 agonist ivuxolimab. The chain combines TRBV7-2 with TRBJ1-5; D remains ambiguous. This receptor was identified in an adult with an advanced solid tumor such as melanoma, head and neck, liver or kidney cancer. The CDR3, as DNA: TGTGCCAGCAGCACCTTGCAGGTTGGTCAGCCCCAGCATTTT. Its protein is CASSTLQVGQPQHF.